This record covers a single T cell receptor beta chain. The data were taken from a study of blood T cell repertoires in COVID-19. At the level of the study: Samples representing acute and convalescent COVID-19 were sourced from the United States, Italy and Spain.

Seattle researchers signed up patients amid active infection and tracked them longitudinally. The length of the CDR3 is 12 residues. The junction had 2 bases not matched to a gene; V was cut back by 4 bases and J by 6 bases. Germline assignment: CDR1 SQVTM and CDR2 ANQGSEA. Sequencing was performed with immunoSEQ multiplex PCR; in TCRdb, only in-frame clones are kept and a portion is missing. The data hold about 280,000 clones, with 75% to 90% observed a single time. The receptor's source is a woman aged 70-85 years with COVID-19, enrolled during active disease. The specimen sequenced was peripheral blood. V and J are TRBV29-1 and TRBJ1-4, with 7 bases aligning to TRBD1. This chain's CDR3 is CSVVQGDEKLFF. The CDR3 nucleotides read TGCAGCGTTGTTCAGGGGGATGAAAAACTGTTTTTT. The full variable domain, rest sourced from reference TRBV29-1 and TRBJ1-4, is SAVISQKPSRDICQRGTSLTIQCQVDSQVTMMFWYRQQPGQSLTLIATANQGSEATYESGFVIDKFPISRPNLTFSTLTVSNMSPEDSSIYLCSVVQGDEKLFFGSGTQLSVL.